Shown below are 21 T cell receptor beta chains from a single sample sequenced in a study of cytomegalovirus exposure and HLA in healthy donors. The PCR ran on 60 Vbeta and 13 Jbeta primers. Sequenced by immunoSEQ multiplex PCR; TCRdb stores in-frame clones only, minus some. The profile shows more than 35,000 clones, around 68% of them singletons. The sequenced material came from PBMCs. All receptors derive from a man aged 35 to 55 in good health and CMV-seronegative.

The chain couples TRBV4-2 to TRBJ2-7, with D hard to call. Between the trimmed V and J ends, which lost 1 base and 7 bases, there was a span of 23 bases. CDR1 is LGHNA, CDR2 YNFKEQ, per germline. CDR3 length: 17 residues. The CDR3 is CASSQVWVGTEPTEQYF. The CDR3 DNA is TGTGCCAGCAGCCAAGTGTGGGTAGGTACAGAGCCTACGGAGCAGTACTTC.

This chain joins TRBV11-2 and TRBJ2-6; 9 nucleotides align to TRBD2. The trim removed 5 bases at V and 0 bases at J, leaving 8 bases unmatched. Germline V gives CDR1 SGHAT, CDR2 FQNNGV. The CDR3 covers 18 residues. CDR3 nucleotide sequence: TGTGCCAGCAGCCCCGGGACTAGCAGATACTCTGGGGCCAACGTCCTGACTTTC. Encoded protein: CASSPGTSRYSGANVLTF.

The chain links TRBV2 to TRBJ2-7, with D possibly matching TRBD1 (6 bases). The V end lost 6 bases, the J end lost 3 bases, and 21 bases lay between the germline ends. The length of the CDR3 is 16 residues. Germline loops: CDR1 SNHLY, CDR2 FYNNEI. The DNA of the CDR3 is TGTGCCAGCAGCGATGCGCTTAAGGGACAATACTACGAGCAGTACTTC. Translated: CASSDALKGQYYEQYF. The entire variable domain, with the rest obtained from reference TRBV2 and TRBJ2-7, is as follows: EPEVTQTPSHQVTQMGQEVILRCVPISNHLYFYWYRQILGQKVEFLVSFYNNEISEKSEIFDDQFSVERPDGSNFTLKIRSTKLEDSAMYFCASSDALKGQYYEQYFGPGTRLTVT.

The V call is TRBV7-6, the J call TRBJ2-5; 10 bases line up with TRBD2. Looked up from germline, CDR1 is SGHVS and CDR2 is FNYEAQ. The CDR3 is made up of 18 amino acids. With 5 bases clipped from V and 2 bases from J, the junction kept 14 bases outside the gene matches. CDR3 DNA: TGTGCCAGCAGCCACTTTCCTAGCGGGGGACCCCTACAAGAGACCCAGTACTTC. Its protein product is CASSHFPSGGPLQETQYF.

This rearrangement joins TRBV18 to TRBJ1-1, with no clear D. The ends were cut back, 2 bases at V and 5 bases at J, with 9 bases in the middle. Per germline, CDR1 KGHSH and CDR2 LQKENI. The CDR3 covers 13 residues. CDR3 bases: TGTGCCAGCTCACCATCGGGTAGAACTGAAGCTTTCTTT. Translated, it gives CASSPSGRTEAFF.

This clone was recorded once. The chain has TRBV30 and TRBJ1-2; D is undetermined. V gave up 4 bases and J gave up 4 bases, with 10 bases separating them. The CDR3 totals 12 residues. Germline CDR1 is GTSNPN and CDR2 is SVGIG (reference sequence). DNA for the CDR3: TGTGCCTGGAACCCCGGGAGCTATGGCTACACCTTC. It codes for CAWNPGSYGYTF.

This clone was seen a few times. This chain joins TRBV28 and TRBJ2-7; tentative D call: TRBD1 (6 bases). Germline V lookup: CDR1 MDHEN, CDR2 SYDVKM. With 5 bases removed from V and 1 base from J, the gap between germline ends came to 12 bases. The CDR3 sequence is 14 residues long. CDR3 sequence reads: CASSTTGGSYEQYF. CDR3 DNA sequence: TGTGCCAGCAGTACGACAGGTGGGTCCTACGAGCAGTACTTC.

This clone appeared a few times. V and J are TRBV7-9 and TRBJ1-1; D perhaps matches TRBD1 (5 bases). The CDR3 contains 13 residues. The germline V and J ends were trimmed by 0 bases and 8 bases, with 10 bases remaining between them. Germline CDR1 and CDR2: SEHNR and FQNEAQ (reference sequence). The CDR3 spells CASSLAGGAEAFF. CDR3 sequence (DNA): TGTGCCAGCAGCTTAGCAGGAGGGGCAGAAGCTTTCTTT.

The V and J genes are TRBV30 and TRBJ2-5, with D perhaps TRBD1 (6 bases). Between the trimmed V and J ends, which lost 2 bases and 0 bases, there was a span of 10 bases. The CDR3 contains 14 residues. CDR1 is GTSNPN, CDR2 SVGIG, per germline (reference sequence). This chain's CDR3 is CAWSPGTNQETQYF. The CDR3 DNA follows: TGTGCCTGGAGTCCCGGGACAAACCAAGAGACCCAGTACTTC.

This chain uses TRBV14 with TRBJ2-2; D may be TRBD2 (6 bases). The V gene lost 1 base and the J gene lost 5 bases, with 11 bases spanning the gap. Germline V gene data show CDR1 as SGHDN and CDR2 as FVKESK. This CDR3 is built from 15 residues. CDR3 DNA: TGTGCCAGCAGCCAAGGGCGGGGTGCTACCGGGGAGCTGTTTTTT. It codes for CASSQGRGATGELFF.

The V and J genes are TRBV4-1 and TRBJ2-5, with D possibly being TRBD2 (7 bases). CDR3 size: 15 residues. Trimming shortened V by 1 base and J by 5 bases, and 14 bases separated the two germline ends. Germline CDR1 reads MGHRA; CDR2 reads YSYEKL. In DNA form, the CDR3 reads TGCGCCAGCAGCCAAGTGTCGGGGGGCTTGGAGACCCAGTACTTC. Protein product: CASSQVSGGLETQYF.

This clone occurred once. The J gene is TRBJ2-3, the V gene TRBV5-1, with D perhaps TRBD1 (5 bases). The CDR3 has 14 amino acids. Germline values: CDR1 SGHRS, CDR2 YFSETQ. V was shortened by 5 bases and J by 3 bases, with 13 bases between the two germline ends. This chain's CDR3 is CASRKEQATDTQYF. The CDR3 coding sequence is TGCGCCAGCAGGAAGGAACAGGCGACAGATACGCAGTATTTT.

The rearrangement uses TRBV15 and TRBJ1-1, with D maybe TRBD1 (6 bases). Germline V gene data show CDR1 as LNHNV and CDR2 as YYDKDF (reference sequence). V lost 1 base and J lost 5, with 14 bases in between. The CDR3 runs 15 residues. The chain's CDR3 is CATSRAGDHGTEAFF. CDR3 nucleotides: TGTGCCACCAGCAGAGCAGGGGACCATGGGACTGAAGCTTTCTTT.

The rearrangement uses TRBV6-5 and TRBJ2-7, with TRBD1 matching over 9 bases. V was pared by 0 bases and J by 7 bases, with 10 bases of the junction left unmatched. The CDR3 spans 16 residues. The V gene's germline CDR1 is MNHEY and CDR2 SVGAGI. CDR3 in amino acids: CASSYSRDRGGIEQYF. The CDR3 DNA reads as TGTGCCAGCAGTTACTCGCGAGACAGGGGGGGTATTGAGCAGTACTTC.

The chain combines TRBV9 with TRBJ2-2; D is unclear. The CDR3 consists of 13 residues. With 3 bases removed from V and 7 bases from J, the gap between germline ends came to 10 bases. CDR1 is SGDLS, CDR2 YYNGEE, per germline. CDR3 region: CASSALSGGELFF. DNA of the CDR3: TGTGCCAGCAGCGCACTAAGTGGCGGGGAGCTGTTTTTT.

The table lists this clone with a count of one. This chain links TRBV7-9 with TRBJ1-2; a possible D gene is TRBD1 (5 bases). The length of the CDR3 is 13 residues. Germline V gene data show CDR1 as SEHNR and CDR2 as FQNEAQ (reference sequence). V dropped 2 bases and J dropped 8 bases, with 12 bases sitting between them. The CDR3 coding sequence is TGTGCCAGCAGCTTAACGGGGGGATGGGGCTACACCTTC. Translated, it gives CASSLTGGWGYTF.

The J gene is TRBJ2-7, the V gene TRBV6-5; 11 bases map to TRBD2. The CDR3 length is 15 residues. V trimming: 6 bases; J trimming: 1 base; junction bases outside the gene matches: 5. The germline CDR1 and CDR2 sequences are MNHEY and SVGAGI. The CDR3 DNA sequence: TGTGCCAGCAGCCCCGGGACTAGCGGTTCCTACGAGCAGTACTTC. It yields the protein CASSPGTSGSYEQYF.

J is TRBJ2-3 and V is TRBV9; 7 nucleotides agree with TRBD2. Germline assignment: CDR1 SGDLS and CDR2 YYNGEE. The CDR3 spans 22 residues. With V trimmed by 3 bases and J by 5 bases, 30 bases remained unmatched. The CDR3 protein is CASSAGSRDWHGRAGWIDTQYF. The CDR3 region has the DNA TGTGCCAGCAGCGCCGGATCCAGGGATTGGCACGGGCGAGCGGGGTGGATAGATACGCAGTATTTT.

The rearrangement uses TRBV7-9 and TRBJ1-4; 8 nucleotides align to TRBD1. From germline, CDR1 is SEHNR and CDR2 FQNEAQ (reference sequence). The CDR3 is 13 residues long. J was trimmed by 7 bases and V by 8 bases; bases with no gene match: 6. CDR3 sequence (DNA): TGTGCCAGCGGGGGGGACAGGCCTGAAAAACTGTTTTTT. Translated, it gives CASGGDRPEKLFF.

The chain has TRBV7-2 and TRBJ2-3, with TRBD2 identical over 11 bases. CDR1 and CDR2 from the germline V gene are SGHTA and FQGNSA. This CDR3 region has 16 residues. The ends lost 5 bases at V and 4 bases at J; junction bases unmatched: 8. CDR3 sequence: CASSLRGSGGADTQYF. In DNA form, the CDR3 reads TGTGCCAGCAGCCTAAGGGGTAGCGGGGGGGCAGATACGCAGTATTTT.

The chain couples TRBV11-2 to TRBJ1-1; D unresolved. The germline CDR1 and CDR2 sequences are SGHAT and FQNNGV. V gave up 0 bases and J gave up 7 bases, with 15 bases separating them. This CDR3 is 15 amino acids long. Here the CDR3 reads CASSLEEISLLEAFF. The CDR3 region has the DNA TGTGCCAGCAGCTTAGAAGAGATCTCCCTACTTGAAGCTTTCTTT. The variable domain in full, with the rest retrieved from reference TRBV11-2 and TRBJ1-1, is EAGVAQSPRYKIIEKRQSVAFWCNPISGHATLYWYQQILGQGPKLLIQFQNNGVVDDSQLPKDRFSAERLKGVDSTLKIQPAKLEDSAVYLCASSLEEISLLEAFFGQGTRLTVV.